This record covers a single T cell receptor beta chain. No antigen is known for it. No base qualities exist here, and no much larger clone lies one base off it. This entry is derived from a study of blood T cell repertoires in COVID-19 (dated by TCRdb to 2018 to 2021). For context, the study as a whole: The collaborator samples originated in the United States, Italy and Spain and spanned the acute and convalescent phases of COVID-19. The repertoires were made available in a free public database intended to serve as a resource for research on the immune response to SARS-CoV-2. The prospective study material was composed of cDNA or gDNA derived from T cells, B-cell-depleted T cells, or PBMCs. Deeply sampled blood TCRbeta repertoires from subjects exposed to, actively infected with, or recovered from COVID-19 were included in the dataset. The sample metadata nearly always contained a de-identified subject ID, COVID-19 status, age in years and sex. The samples were drawn from two sources: the first 160 participants of the ongoing ImmuneRACE study, and over 950 subjects contributed by 6 global collaborators. Where available, HLA class I and class II types were obtained from metadata supplied by the sample provider rather than from assay-based typing.

In Seattle, one collaborating source enrolled patients while the infection was active and tracked those patients longitudinally over the course of disease. The collaborating institutions used their own protocols to collect whole blood in K2EDTA tubes. For TCRbeta analysis, collaborators shipped samples in one of three forms: frozen whole blood, isolated PBMCs, or DNA extracted from either of those sample types. General findings and caveats noted by the study authors: Clinical and demographic metadata were provided uncurated, with the amount varying by source and participant.

From the cysteine up to the phenylalanine, the CDR3 has a length of 11 residues. Solely the CDR3 DNA is kept, with 33 bases framed from the first base. V gives up 8 bases and J gives up 6 bases, and the segment between their germline ends measures 12 bases. The germline V gene (reference sequence) provides CDR1 GTSNPN and CDR2 SVGIG. The immunoSEQ Assay, a bias-controlled multiplex PCR, was used to amplify TCRbeta CDR3 regions from genomic DNA. In the original analysis: The number of nucleated cells in each sample was estimated by amplification of reference gene primers within the assay. To quantify the absolute abundance of each unique TCRbeta CDR3 rearrangement, sequence reads were collapsed and filtered. For each sample, productive Simpson clonality was calculated as the square root of Simpson's diversity index across productive rearrangements. TCRdb re-hosts the immuneACCESS table, in-frame sequences only. Its copies lack some clones; in the studies checked, an unresolved V gene accounts for under half of them, and the cause for the rest is not known. Clonal size and the V and J genes are those of that table, whereas D and trimming came from the DNA. This sample comprises some 450,000 clones, around 88% of them detected only once. The ten largest clones capture roughly 12% of the sample.

Sequencing input: peripheral blood. The chain was built from TRBV30 and TRBJ2-3; the D segment could be TRBD2, given 5 matching bases. This receptor was identified in a woman between 50 and 59 years old with COVID-19, enrolled during active disease. The nucleotide sequence reads TGTGCCCACGGACTGGGGGATACGCAGTATTTT. This gives the protein CAHGLGDTQYF.